Listed below are T cell receptor beta chains from one sample, sequenced in a study of T-cell reconstitution after alpha-beta-depleted transplantation in children. TCRdb fed the PCR reads into MiXCR, producing one record per CDR3 protein. The table has about 16,000 distinct CDR3 sequences, about 7.6% seen once; the top ten hold roughly a third. The material was PBMCs, mostly from graft donor cells, obtained 60 days after TCRalphabeta/CD19-depleted stem cell transplant. Receptor source: a boy under two years old who had a stem cell transplant for Wiskott-Aldrich syndrome, so the T cells may come from the graft donor. CDR3s include the opening cysteine and the closing phenylalanine or tryptophan. Each record gives: CDR3 protein, CDR3 DNA, J gene, V gene, clone size, D gene. The D gene is left open where the match is weak. Where a row states a size, it is once, few, many or the class of an expanded clone; other rows omit it.

CASSLAGVTNGELFF	TGCGCCAGCAGCTTGGCGGGAGTAACTAACGGGGAGCTGTTTTTT	TRBJ2-2	TRBV5-1	many	NA
CASSTPYGGTDTEAFF	TGTGCCAGCAGCACCCCATACGGGGGTACGGACACTGAAGCTTTCTTT	TRBJ1-1	TRBV7-9	many	NA
CASSYGGTSGRTEQYF	TGCGCCAGCAGCTATGGAGGCACTAGCGGGAGGACCGAGCAGTACTTC	TRBJ2-7	TRBV5-1	many	TRBD2
CASSEARAFSTDTQYF	TGTGCCAGCAGTGAAGCGCGGGCGTTCTCCACAGATACGCAGTATTTT	TRBJ2-3	TRBV2	NA	NA
CASSTPTSGGGTDTQYF	TGTGCCAGCAGCACTCCGACTAGCGGGGGGGGGACAGATACGCAGTATTTT	TRBJ2-3	TRBV4-2	many	TRBD2
CASSLTGVSYEQYF	TGTGCCAGCAGTTTGACAGGGGTTTCGTACGAGCAGTACTTC	TRBJ2-7	TRBV28	many	TRBD1
CATSRDRAEYGYTF	TGTGCCACCAGCAGAGATAGGGCCGAGTATGGCTACACCTTC	TRBJ1-2	TRBV15	NA	NA
CASSQETPNTEAFF	TGTGCCAGCAGCCAAGAGACACCTAACACTGAAGCTTTCTTT	TRBJ1-1	TRBV3-1	many	NA
CASSLGPALGQFF	TGTGCCAGCAGCTTAGGGCCAGCATTGGGACAGTTCTTC	TRBJ2-1	TRBV7-6	many	NA
CASSKRDRGREQYF	TGTGCCAGCAGCAAACGGGACAGGGGGCGGGAGCAGTACTTC	TRBJ2-7	TRBV3-1	many	TRBD1
CASRDGRGTDTQYF	TGTGCCAGCAGGGACGGACGAGGCACAGATACGCAGTATTTT	TRBJ2-3	TRBV2	many	NA
CATSDFSGRENEQFF	TGTGCCACCAGTGATTTCAGCGGGAGGGAGAATGAGCAGTTCTTC	TRBJ2-1	TRBV24-1	few	TRBD2